Below are 8 T cell receptor beta chains sequenced from a single sample in a study of T cell responses to AZD1222 COVID-19 vaccine. Here immunoSEQ multiplex PCR was the method, and the copy in TCRdb shows in-frame clones only, minus some. Of approximately 28,000 clones detected, about 93% appear once; the ten largest clones hold over 6.5%. Sequencing was performed on peripheral blood, taken on day 0 of AZD1222 vaccination. The origin of the receptors is an adult in good health.

CDR3 loop: CASSWGDNYGYTF. In DNA form, the CDR3 reads TGTGCCAGCAGTTGGGGAGACAACTATGGCTACACCTTC. The chain couples TRBV6-5 to TRBJ1-2, with D unclear. Per the germline V gene, CDR1 is MNHEY and CDR2 is SVGAGI. Trimming pared 4 bases from V and 2 bases from J, leaving 8 bases between. This CDR3 contains 13 residues.

The V gene is TRBV28, the J gene TRBJ2-7, with D possibly being TRBD2 (6 bases). Trimming left V 6 bases short and J 3 bases short, with 15 bases between. Per the germline V gene, CDR1 is MDHEN and CDR2 is SYDVKM. The CDR3 totals 14 residues. This chain's CDR3 is CASSSRGIFYEQYF. In DNA, the CDR3 is TGTGCCAGCAGCTCCCGCGGGATTTTCTACGAGCAGTACTTC.

The chain uses TRBV11-2 and TRBJ2-4, with D unresolved. This CDR3 has 14 residues. V was cut by 5 bases and J by 8 bases, with 16 bases left in between. Germline CDR1 SGHAT, CDR2 FQNNGV. The DNA for the CDR3 is TGTGCCAGCAGCCCGAAGGCTACCTCTTACATTCAGTACTTC. This gives the protein CASSPKATSYIQYF.

The chain combines TRBV18 with TRBJ1-2; D may be TRBD1 (5 bases). The ends were cut back, 1 base at V and 8 bases at J, with 11 bases in the middle. CDR3 size: 13 residues. Germline V gene lookup returns CDR1 KGHSH and CDR2 LQKENI. The CDR3 DNA sequence: TGTGCCAGCTCACCACTTGGGGGAGAGGGCTACACCTTC. Its protein is CASSPLGGEGYTF.

The J gene is TRBJ1-4, the V gene TRBV7-2; D may be TRBD1 (6 bases). Germline assignment: CDR1 SGHTA and CDR2 FQGNSA. This CDR3 has 16 residues. V dropped 5 bases and J dropped 4 bases, with 17 bases sitting between them. The CDR3 protein is CASSPRRTVVNEKLFF. The CDR3 coding sequence is TGTGCCAGCAGCCCCCGGAGGACAGTTGTTAATGAAAAACTGTTTTTT.

CDR3 DNA: TGCGCCAGCAGCCCTCTCAAAGGGTTCGGCCACGAGCAGTACTTC. Its translation: CASSPLKGFGHEQYF. The gene calls are TRBV4-1 and TRBJ2-7; D unclear. V lost 4 bases and J 5 bases, leaving 18 bases between the germline ends. Germline V gene data show CDR1 as MGHRA and CDR2 as YSYEKL. This CDR3 has 15 amino acids.

The chain couples TRBV4-1 to TRBJ2-5, with D tentatively TRBD1 or TRBD2 (5 bases each). CDR3 length: 13 amino acids. Trimming removed 4 bases at V and 5 bases at J, with 11 bases between. The V gene's germline CDR1 is MGHRA and CDR2 YSYEKL. CDR3 amino acids: CASSLLGTETQYF. As DNA, the CDR3 is TGCGCCAGCAGCCTCCTGGGGACCGAGACCCAGTACTTC.

V and J are TRBV6-5 and TRBJ2-7; maybe TRBD1 (6 bases). V lost 5 bases to trimming and J lost 2 bases, with 10 bases between them. Germline V lookup: CDR1 MNHEY, CDR2 SVGAGI. The CDR3 loop spans 13 amino acids. The CDR3 reads CASSPWDTYEQYF. The CDR3 DNA follows: TGTGCCAGCAGTCCCTGGGACACCTACGAGCAGTACTTC.